This TCR beta chain stems from a study of blood T cell repertoires in COVID-19. In the authors' workflow: Nucleated cell number was recorded as an estimate derived from reference gene primer amplification. The protocol was immunoSEQ multiplex PCR, while the TCRdb copy is restricted to in-frame clones and leaves out a portion. V, J and clone size are those of that table, while D and trimming were read from the DNA. The table includes 77,000 or so clones, about 74% detected once. The V gene's germline CDR1 is SQVTM and CDR2 ANQGSEA. Unmatched junction bases numbered 4, after V lost 6 bases and J lost 4 bases. CDR3 length: 13 amino acids.

The sequenced sample was peripheral blood. The chain couples TRBV29-1 to TRBJ1-2; 11 bases align to TRBD1. This TCR derives from a human donor with acute or convalescent COVID-19. The donor label of this sample is uncertain. The CDR3 sequence is CSVEGTGGYGYTF. The DNA for the CDR3 is TGCAGCGTGGAGGGGACAGGGGGCTATGGCTACACCTTC. The full variable domain, with the rest looked up from reference TRBV29-1 and TRBJ1-2, is SAVISQKPSRDICQRGTSLTIQCQVDSQVTMMFWYRQQPGQSLTLIATANQGSEATYESGFVIDKFPISRPNLTFSTLTVSNMSPEDSSIYLCSVEGTGGYGYTFGSGTRLTVV.